Described below is a single TCR beta chain sequence and its context. CDR3 size: 12 residues. The V gene's germline CDR1 is KGHSH and CDR2 LQKENI. Trimming left V 4 bases short and J 3 bases short, with 5 bases between. The entry originates in a study of glioma-infiltrating T cells after dendritic cell vaccination. Assay: immunoSEQ multiplex PCR; the TCRdb copy retains only in-frame clones and omits some. The table lists over 65,000 clones, 85% of them singletons, with under 8.5% in the top ten. This sample's time point: after dendritic cell vaccination, including at tumor progression/relapse. The sequence derives from a human donor with glioblastoma. The genes are TRBV18 and TRBJ2-3; the D is unclear. The material was blood, obtained after dendritic cell vaccination. The CDR3 nucleotides are TGTGCCAGCTCACTACAGACAGATACGCAGTATTTT. As protein: CASSLQTDTQYF.